This T cell receptor beta chain derives from a study of CD8 T cells in Susac syndrome. This clonotype was seen a single time. Random hexamers were used to reverse transcribe an amount of about 0.5 to 1 ug RNA. TCRdb reprocessed the immunoSEQ multiplex PCR reads via MiXCR and lists one record per CDR3 protein. The sample records roughly 200,000 distinct CDR3 sequences, just under 95% being singletons. In blood CD8+ and CD4+ T cells, TCR beta underwent sequencing. Sample: CD4+ T cells from PBMCs. This TCR derives from a human donor in good health.

The CDR3 DNA is TGCAGTGCTAGCCTGGGCCAAAACTACGAGCAGTACTTC. Amino acid sequence: CSASLGQNYEQYF. The chain uses TRBV20-1 and TRBJ2-7; D uncertain. Trimming removed 3 bases at V and 3 bases at J, with 12 bases between. The CDR3 covers 13 residues. Germline values: CDR1 DFQATT, CDR2 SNEGSKA (reference sequence).